This passage covers 13 T cell receptor beta chains from one sample sequenced in a study of cytomegalovirus exposure and HLA in healthy donors. Profiled with immunoSEQ multiplex PCR; TCRdb holds only in-frame clones, not every one. This table has about 65,000 clones, roughly 94% appearing once. Sequencing was done on a sample of PBMCs. The receptor set was obtained from a woman aged 18-29 years in good health and CMV-seronegative.

The chain couples TRBV29-1 to TRBJ2-7, with no clear D. The length of the CDR3 is 13 residues. Per the germline V gene, CDR1 is SQVTM and CDR2 is ANQGSEA. With 4 bases removed from V and 0 bases from J, the gap between germline ends came to 10 bases. The CDR3 reads CSVVPVNSYEQYF. The CDR3 region has the DNA TGCAGCGTTGTCCCGGTAAACTCCTACGAGCAGTACTTC.

The chain has TRBV6-6 and TRBJ2-2; D is perhaps TRBD2 (6 bases). Germline CDR1 MNHNY, CDR2 SVGAGI (reference sequence). The CDR3 has 14 amino acids. V gave up 6 bases and J gave up 8 bases, with 16 bases separating them. This CDR3 reads CASRSGDGKGELFF. CDR3 nucleotides: TGTGCCAGCAGATCGGGGGACGGGAAGGGGGAGCTGTTTTTT.

The rearrangement links TRBV6-5 to TRBJ2-2; 8 positions agree with TRBD1. This CDR3 has 13 amino acids. Per the germline V gene, CDR1 is MNHEY and CDR2 is SVGAGI. The V gene end was trimmed by 5 bases and the J gene end by 4 bases; junction bases not matched to a gene: 0. The CDR3 protein is CASSDRGTGELFF. DNA of the CDR3: TGTGCCAGCAGTGACAGGGGCACCGGGGAGCTGTTTTTT.

The rearrangement uses TRBV6-1 and TRBJ1-3; D might be TRBD1 (6 bases). CDR1 is MNHNS and CDR2 is SASEGT in the germline V gene. The CDR3 length is 15 residues. V lost 2 bases and J 7 bases, leaving 15 bases between the germline ends. CDR3 DNA sequence: TGTGCCAGCAGTGAATTCAGGGGAACCGCGAACACCATATATTTT. Protein: CASSEFRGTANTIYF.

The rearrangement uses TRBV28 and TRBJ1-1, with D perhaps matching TRBD1 (6 bases). Germline CDR1 and CDR2: MDHEN and SYDVKM. Trimming cost V 2 bases and J 3 bases, with 7 bases left between them. The CDR3 sequence is 13 residues long. CDR3 nucleotide sequence: TGTGCCAGCAGTTTACCAGGGGACACTGAAGCTTTCTTT. It yields the protein CASSLPGDTEAFF.

V is TRBV6-5 and J is TRBJ1-2; 7 bases line up with TRBD1. This CDR3 is 13 amino acids long. J was trimmed by 1 base and V by 7 bases; bases with no gene match: 3. CDR1 and CDR2 from the germline V gene are MNHEY and SVGAGI. This CDR3 is CASKGQINYGYTF. DNA of the CDR3: TGTGCCAGCAAGGGACAGATTAACTATGGCTACACCTTC.

The chain recombines TRBV19 with TRBJ2-7, with 10 bases identical to TRBD1. Germline values: CDR1 LNHDA, CDR2 SQIVND (reference sequence). J was trimmed by 12 bases and V by 4 bases; bases with no gene match: 15. The CDR3 runs to 15 residues. The DNA for the CDR3 is TGTGCCAGTAGTAAATTCTCCGGGACAGGGGCCGATTGGTACTTC. Protein product: CASSKFSGTGADWYF.

This chain links TRBV7-2 with TRBJ2-5; D remains ambiguous. CDR3 length: 12 amino acids. Trimming took off 6 bases at V and 5 bases at J, with 10 bases between the two ends. Germline V lookup: CDR1 SGHTA, CDR2 FQGNSA. CDR3 loop: CASSRWPETQYF. The CDR3 nucleotides are TGTGCCAGCAGTCGATGGCCTGAGACCCAGTACTTC.

The CDR3 loop is CASMGTPRSNLHF. Written as DNA, the CDR3 is TGTGCCAGCATGGGGACACCCAGGTCTAACCTCCACTTT. The chain combines TRBV2 with TRBJ1-6, with D tentatively TRBD1 (6 bases). The CDR3 contains 13 residues. Germline V CDR1 and CDR2: SNHLY, FYNNEI. Trimming pared 7 bases from V and 15 bases from J, leaving 19 bases between.

This chain joins TRBV23-1 and TRBJ1-3, with no clear D. TRBV23-1 falls under the ORF class, with uncertain function. The V end lost 0 bases, the J end lost 3 bases, and 12 bases lay between the germline ends. The CDR3 length is 16 residues. Written as DNA, the CDR3 is TGCGCCAGCAGTCAATCTTGTGACGGGTTTGGAAACACCATATATTTT. This encodes CASSQSCDGFGNTIYF.

The chain combines TRBV5-1 with TRBJ2-7, with 8 positions matching TRBD1. This CDR3 contains 15 residues. CDR1 is SGHRS, CDR2 YFSETQ, per germline. V shed 5 bases, J shed 1 base, and the junction held 8 bases outside the gene matches. The CDR3 sequence: CASSSGTGSSYEQYF. CDR3 sequence (DNA): TGCGCCAGCAGTTCCGGGACAGGTTCATCCTACGAGCAGTACTTC.

This chain links TRBV27 with TRBJ1-4; tentatively, D is TRBD1 (5 bases). Deletions cut 2 bases from V and 3 bases from J, with 13 bases between. Germline lookup yields CDR1 MNHEY and CDR2 SMNVEV (reference sequence). The CDR3 loop spans 16 amino acids. In DNA, the CDR3 is TGTGCCAGCAGTTTAGTAGGGGAAGAGGCTAATGAAAAACTGTTTTTT. Encoded protein: CASSLVGEEANEKLFF.

V and J are TRBV5-1 and TRBJ2-1; 11 positions agree with TRBD2. The ends lost 2 bases at V and 7 bases at J; junction bases unmatched: 5. The length of the CDR3 is 15 residues. From germline, CDR1 is SGHRS and CDR2 YFSETQ. The CDR3 reads CASSFTSGSGNEQFF. The DNA of the CDR3 is TGCGCCAGCAGCTTTACTAGCGGGAGTGGGAATGAGCAGTTCTTC.